These T cell receptor beta chains were read from a single sample in a study of tumor-infiltrating lymphocytes in oesophageal squamous cell carcinoma. From the PCR reads, TCRdb called clonotypes with MiXCR, one entry per CDR3 protein. The data contain some 10,000 distinct CDR3 sequences, roughly 60% of them singletons. The source material was esophageal tumor tissue. The origin of the receptors is a male donor with esophageal squamous cell carcinoma. Both conserved end residues are part of each CDR3. The D gene is left open where the match is weak. Expanded clones get a size class; other rows say once, few or many, or leave the size out.

abundance,j_gene,v_gene,d_gene,CDR3nt,CDR3aa
hyperexpanded,TRBJ2-3,TRBV7-3,TRBD1,TGTGCCAGCAGCTACGACAGGGAGAGCACAGATACGCAGTATTTT,CASSYDRESTDTQYF
.,TRBJ2-1,TRBV7-6,.,TGTGCCAGCAGCTTAGTCGGGACTTACGACAATGAGCAGTTCTTC,CASSLVGTYDNEQFF
few,TRBJ1-5,TRBV27,TRBD1,TGTGCCAGCAGTTTAAGACAGGGTAATCAGCCCCAGCATTTT,CASSLRQGNQPQHF
.,TRBJ2-3,TRBV6-1,.,TGTGCCAGCAGTGAATGGGGTACTACGCAGTATTTT,CASSEWGTTQYF
.,TRBJ2-5,TRBV7-6,TRBD2,TGTGCTAGCAGCGTAGGACTAGCGGGAGAGACCCAGTACTTC,CASSVGLAGETQYF
.,TRBJ1-2,TRBV10-1,.,TGCGCCAGCAGTGAAGTGCAGGGGCAGGGCTACACCTTC,CASSEVQGQGYTF
.,TRBJ2-1,TRBV7-2,TRBD1,TGTGCCAGCAGCTTAGGGACAGGGGTCGGGGCCTACAATGAGCAGTTCTTC,CASSLGTGVGAYNEQFF
once,TRBJ2-1,TRBV11-1,.,TGTGCCAGCAGCTTAGGGGCAGGGTCCGTGTTGAATGAGCAGTTCTTC,CASSLGAGSVLNEQFF
few,TRBJ2-7,TRBV7-2,.,TGTGCCAGCAGCTCCCCCCTAGGGCGGGTCCGGTACGAGCAGTACTTC,CASSSPLGRVRYEQYF
.,TRBJ2-1,TRBV6-6,TRBD1,TGTGCCAGCGTTCCCGGGACAGGGCTGAATGAGCAGTTCTTC,CASVPGTGLNEQFF
.,TRBJ1-3,TRBV12-3/TRBV12-4,.,TGTGCCAGCAGTTTAGTAGGGGCGGGGGGAAACACCATATATTTT,CASSLVGAGGNTIYF
.,TRBJ2-7,TRBV7-9,.,TGTGCCAGCAGCTTAGTGGGATCCGGGAAGGGAGGCGAGCAGTACTTC,CASSLVGSGKGGEQYF
.,TRBJ2-5,TRBV7-2,TRBD1,TGTGCCAGCAGCCGAACAGGGGGCGGACCAGAAGTAGGAGAGACCCAGTACTTC,CASSRTGGGPEVGETQYF